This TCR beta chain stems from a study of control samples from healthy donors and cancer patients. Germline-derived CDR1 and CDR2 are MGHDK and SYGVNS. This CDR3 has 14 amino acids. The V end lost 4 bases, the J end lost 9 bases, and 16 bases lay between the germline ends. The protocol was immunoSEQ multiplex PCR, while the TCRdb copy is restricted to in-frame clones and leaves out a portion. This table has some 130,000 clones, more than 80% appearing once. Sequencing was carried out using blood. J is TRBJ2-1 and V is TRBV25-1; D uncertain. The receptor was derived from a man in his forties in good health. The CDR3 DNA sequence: TGTGCCAGCAGTGGCCCGGACGCCTGGGGTGAGCAGTTCTTC. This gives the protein CASSGPDAWGEQFF.